A single sample gave rise to the 11 T cell receptor beta chains below, sequenced in a study of blood T cell repertoires in COVID-19. Sequencing was performed with immunoSEQ multiplex PCR; in TCRdb, only in-frame clones are kept and a portion is missing. Of about 220,000 clones listed, roughly nine tenths were seen once; the top ten hold more than 2.5%. Sequenced input: PBMCs or T cells enriched from blood (not recorded which). These receptors were collected from a woman in her twenties or thirties who had recovered from COVID-19.

This clone was seen a few times. The genes are TRBV27 and TRBJ1-5, with 7 nucleotides matching TRBD1. V shed 8 bases, J shed 9 bases, and the junction held 7 bases outside the gene matches. The CDR3 length is 12 residues. CDR1 MNHEY and CDR2 SMNVEV come from the germline V gene (reference sequence). CDR3 nucleotides: TGTGCCAGCGGGACAGTTTTCGGGCCCCAGCATTTT. Its translation: CASGTVFGPQHF.

The chain joins TRBV6-1 to TRBJ2-5; TRBD1 matches at 9 bases. The germline V gene encodes CDR1 MNHNS and CDR2 SASEGT. Losses at the gene ends were 3 bases for V and 2 bases for J; bases not matched to a gene: 1. The CDR3 covers 14 residues. This CDR3 reads CASSDGTGQETQYF. CDR3 nucleotides: TGTGCCAGCAGTGACGGGACAGGGCAAGAGACCCAGTACTTC.

This chain joins TRBV11-1 and TRBJ1-1; D gene ambiguous. V was shortened by 3 bases and J by 7 bases, with 15 bases between the two germline ends. The CDR3 length is 14 residues. CDR1 and CDR2 (germline): SGHAT, FQDESV (reference sequence). The CDR3 bases are TGTGCCAGCAGCTTTCGACCCGGAGGTGGTGAAGCTTTCTTT. Amino acids: CASSFRPGGGEAFF. Full variable domain (outside the CDR3, taken from reference TRBV11-1 and TRBJ1-1): EAEVAQSPRYKITEKSQAVAFWCDPISGHATLYWYRQILGQGPELLVQFQDESVVDDSQLPKDRFSAERLKGVDSTLKIQPAELGDSAMYLCASSFRPGGGEAFFGQGTRLTVV.

J is TRBJ1-6 and V is TRBV7-8; D remains unclear. The CDR3 loop spans 17 amino acids. Trimming took off 5 bases at V and 0 bases at J, with 14 bases between the two ends. CDR1 is SGHVS and CDR2 is FQNEAQ in the germline V gene. The CDR3 here is CASSVAALSSYNSPLHF. In DNA, the CDR3 is TGTGCCAGCAGCGTCGCTGCACTGAGCTCCTATAATTCACCCCTCCACTTT.

This chain's CDR3 is CASSQEVRFDQPQHF. The DNA of the CDR3 is TGCGCCAGCAGCCAAGAAGTCAGGTTTGATCAGCCCCAGCATTTT. The chain uses TRBV4-3 and TRBJ1-5; the D is unclear. This CDR3 is built from 15 residues. Per germline, CDR1 LGHNA and CDR2 YSLEER. V gave up 0 bases and J gave up 5 bases, with 11 bases separating them.

The rearrangement joins TRBV14 to TRBJ2-5; 9 positions agree with TRBD2. Germline CDR1 and CDR2: SGHDN and FVKESK. V trimming: 4 bases; J trimming: 2 bases; junction bases outside the gene matches: 8. The CDR3 extends over 16 amino acids. The CDR3 region has the DNA TGTGCCAGCAGCCTTGGGCTAGCGGGGAATCAAGAGACCCAGTACTTC. Its protein product is CASSLGLAGNQETQYF.

CDR3 DNA sequence: TGTGCCACCAGCAGAAGAACAGGGGGCAGTGGAAACACCATATATTTT. Its translation is CATSRRTGGSGNTIYF. V is TRBV15 and J is TRBJ1-3; 9 positions agree with TRBD1. The CDR3 has 16 amino acids. The trim removed 2 bases at V and 3 bases at J, leaving 5 bases unmatched. Germline assignment: CDR1 LNHNV and CDR2 YYDKDF (reference sequence).

V and J are TRBV2 and TRBJ1-2, with D possibly TRBD1 on 6 matching bases. Trimming removed 5 bases at V and 5 bases at J, with 12 bases between. This CDR3 contains 13 residues. Germline CDR1 is SNHLY and CDR2 is FYNNEI. The CDR3 sequence is CASSPQGPYGYTF. The CDR3 DNA reads TGTGCCAGCAGTCCACAGGGACCATATGGCTACACCTTC.

The chain has TRBV12-3 or TRBV12-4 and TRBJ1-5; D gene uncertain. Trimming removed 3 bases from V and 5 bases from J, with 8 bases in between. The CDR3 covers 13 residues. In DNA, the CDR3 is TGTGCCAGCAGTTTGGAGGGCCATCAGCCCCAGCATTTT. This sequence encodes CASSLEGHQPQHF.

The gene calls are TRBV7-3 and TRBJ2-3; perhaps TRBD2 as D (6 bases). V was clipped by 3 bases and J by 6 bases, with 13 bases between them. Germline-derived CDR1 and CDR2 are SGHTA and FQGTGA. The CDR3 runs to 14 residues. In nucleotides, the CDR3 is TGTGCCAGCAGCTTGCGGGGTATACGGGATACGCAGTATTTT. Its translation: CASSLRGIRDTQYF.

V is TRBV21-1 and J is TRBJ1-1; the table assigns TRBD1, which was not confirmed against the DNA. TRBV21-1 is assigned pseudogene status. This CDR3 comprises 17 residues. Here the CDR3 reads CASSHPPDRGQNTEAFF. CDR3 coding DNA: TGTGCCAGCAGTCACCCTCCGGACAGGGGGCAAAACACTGAAGCTTTCTTT.